Shown below are 21 T cell receptor beta chains from a single sample sequenced in a study of blood T cell repertoires in COVID-19. Profiled with immunoSEQ multiplex PCR; TCRdb holds only in-frame clones, not every one. The repertoire holds 270,000 or so clones, roughly 86% seen once, with approximately 10% in the top ten. The source material was peripheral blood. These receptors were taken from a man aged 35 to 55 with active or convalescent COVID-19.

This sequence joins TRBV5-4 and TRBJ2-7, with D perhaps matching TRBD2 (6 bases). V was cut by 0 bases and J by 3 bases, with 10 bases left in between. Germline CDR1 SGHNT, CDR2 YYREEE (reference sequence). The CDR3 has 14 amino acids. DNA for the CDR3: TGTGCCAGCAGCTTGGGGGGCGGGAACTACGAGCAGTACTTC. Translated: CASSLGGGNYEQYF.

CDR3 sequence reads: CASSDSAGGIQPQHF. CDR3 nucleotides: TGTGCCAGCAGTGATTCCGCAGGGGGTATTCAGCCCCAGCATTTT. V gene TRBV2 combines with J gene TRBJ1-5; TRBD1 matches 7 bases. The CDR3 is 15 residues long. V gave up 3 bases and J gave up 6 bases; unmatched junction bases: 8. The V gene's germline CDR1 is SNHLY and CDR2 FYNNEI.

The J gene is TRBJ1-2, the V gene TRBV7-9; no clear D. Germline V CDR1 and CDR2: SEHNR, FQNEAQ (reference sequence). The germline V and J ends were trimmed by 8 bases and 6 bases, with 10 bases remaining between them. The CDR3 has 11 amino acids. The CDR3 DNA sequence: TGTGCCAGCCCCGGTGATGATGGCTACACCTTC. It yields the protein CASPGDDGYTF.

This clone appeared a single time. V and J are TRBV28 and TRBJ2-3; D unclear. Germline V gene sequence: CDR1 MDHEN, CDR2 SYDVKM. The CDR3 has 16 residues. Between the trimmed V and J ends, which lost 7 bases and 4 bases, there was a span of 21 bases. CDR3 loop: CASNPARVARADTQYF. CDR3 nucleotide sequence: TGTGCCAGCAATCCCGCTCGGGTAGCTCGAGCAGATACGCAGTATTTT.

This sequence joins TRBV11-1 and TRBJ2-5; D is possibly TRBD1 (6 bases). This CDR3 has 13 amino acids. The germline V and J ends were trimmed by 1 base and 4 bases, with 7 bases remaining between them. Germline V gives CDR1 SGHAT, CDR2 FQDESV (reference sequence). CDR3 region: CASSLVGGETQYF. Written as DNA, the CDR3 is TGTGCCAGCAGCTTAGTAGGGGGAGAGACCCAGTACTTC.

The CDR3 loop is CASGTPDTQYF. The CDR3 DNA sequence: TGTGCCAGCGGCACCCCAGATACGCAGTATTTT. The chain recombines TRBV12-3 or TRBV12-4 with TRBJ2-3; D remains unclear. V gave up 8 bases and J gave up 4 bases, with 7 bases separating them. This CDR3 spans 11 amino acids.

This clone was seen only a few times. This chain uses TRBV14 with TRBJ2-1, with 7 bases identical to TRBD1. The J segment lost 1 base and the V segment lost 5 bases, leaving 5 bases of the junction unmatched. This CDR3 has 15 residues. Per the germline V gene, CDR1 is SGHDN and CDR2 is FVKESK. The CDR3 DNA is TGTGCCAGCAGCGTAGGGGGCGCGTCCTACAATGAGCAGTTCTTC. Encoded protein: CASSVGGASYNEQFF. Full variable domain (remainder filled in from reference TRBV14 and TRBJ2-1): EAGVTQFPSHSVIEKGQTVTLRCDPISGHDNLYWYRRVMGKEIKFLLHFVKESKQDESGMPNNRFLAERTGGTYSTLKVQPAELEDSGVYFCASSVGGASYNEQFFGPGTRLTVL.

This chain uses TRBV14 with TRBJ2-1, with 11 bases that match TRBD1. The CDR3 runs 17 residues. Per the germline V gene, CDR1 is SGHDN and CDR2 is FVKESK. The trim removed 5 bases at V and 6 bases at J, leaving 12 bases unmatched. The CDR3 nucleotides are TGTGCCAGCAGCTACTTATACCGGGACAGGGGGGTCAATGAGCAGTTCTTC. It codes for CASSYLYRDRGVNEQFF.

This chain connects TRBV6-6 to TRBJ2-7, with D perhaps TRBD2 (7 bases). The germline V gene has CDR1 MNHNY and CDR2 SVGAGI (reference sequence). The germline V and J ends were trimmed by 5 bases and 2 bases, with 22 bases remaining between them. The CDR3 spans 17 residues. The CDR3, as DNA: TGTGCCAGCAGTCTATACCCTCGGGGGGCGGTAGCCTACGAGCAGTACTTC. Translating gives CASSLYPRGAVAYEQYF.

The chain joins TRBV13 to TRBJ2-2; D uncertain. Germline CDR1 and CDR2: PRHDT and FYEKMQ (reference sequence). The CDR3 totals 13 residues. The ends were cut back, 4 bases at V and 12 bases at J, with 15 bases in the middle. CDR3 nucleotide sequence: TGTGCCAGCAGCTCTGAGCGTTCGGCCCAGCTGTTTTTT. Translated: CASSSERSAQLFF.

V is TRBV7-9 and J is TRBJ1-6; 10 positions agree with TRBD1. The length of the CDR3 is 16 residues. The V gene end was trimmed by 3 bases and the J gene end by 7 bases; junction bases not matched to a gene: 6. Germline V CDR1 and CDR2: SEHNR, FQNEAQ (reference sequence). The CDR3 sequence is CASSFEAGQGNSPLHF. The CDR3 DNA follows: TGTGCCAGCAGCTTCGAGGCGGGACAGGGGAATTCACCCCTCCACTTT.

The CDR3 DNA is TGTGCCAGCAGCTTGGACTATAACACCGGGGAGCTGTTTTTT. This gives the protein CASSLDYNTGELFF. The rearrangement uses TRBV13 and TRBJ2-2; the D gene is possibly TRBD2 (6 bases). Germline assignment: CDR1 PRHDT and CDR2 FYEKMQ (reference sequence). V lost 3 bases and J lost 2, with 7 bases in between. The CDR3 totals 14 residues.

The chain carries TRBV30 and TRBJ1-6; D gene uncertain. The V gene's germline CDR1 is GTSNPN and CDR2 SVGIG (reference sequence). The germline V and J ends were trimmed by 8 bases and 4 bases, with 12 bases remaining between them. The CDR3 has 13 residues. CDR3 sequence reads: CALGRGYNSPLHF. CDR3 DNA sequence: TGTGCCCTCGGTCGGGGATATAATTCACCCCTCCACTTT.

For this clone: The sample holds other DNA sequences that translate to the same CDR3. V gene TRBV3-1 (or the pseudogene TRBV3-2) combines with J gene TRBJ1-5; unclear D gene. This CDR3 spans 14 amino acids. The germline gives CDR1 LGHDT, CDR2 YNNKEL (reference sequence). Trimming stripped 0 bases from V and 2 bases from J, with 5 bases between. The CDR3 loop reads CASSQDNGNQPQHF. The CDR3 DNA reads as TGTGCCAGCAGCCAAGACAATGGCAATCAGCCCCAGCATTTT.

V and J are TRBV5-1 and TRBJ2-5; 7 bases agree with TRBD1. The V gene end was trimmed by 4 bases and the J gene end by 5 bases; junction bases not matched to a gene: 11. This CDR3 has 15 amino acids. Germline CDR1 reads SGHRS; CDR2 reads YFSETQ. DNA of the CDR3: TGCGCCAGCAGCCGGGACAGCACCCAGCGGGAGACCCAGTACTTC. It is translated as CASSRDSTQRETQYF. Combining the CDR3 with reference TRBV5-1 and TRBJ2-5 gives the whole variable domain KAGVTQTPRYLIKTRGQQVTLSCSPISGHRSVSWYQQTPGQGLQFLFEYFSETQRNKGNFPGRFSGRQFSNSRSEMNVSTLELGDSALYLCASSRDSTQRETQYFGPGTRLLVL.

The chain employs TRBV7-3 and TRBJ1-2, with 12 bases identical to TRBD1. Germline CDR1 is SGHTA and CDR2 is FQGTGA. The CDR3 loop spans 16 amino acids. The V segment lost 1 base and the J segment 8 bases; nucleotides outside the gene matches: 8. This CDR3 is CASSLSPGQGAGGYTF. The CDR3 nucleotides read TGTGCCAGCAGCTTAAGCCCGGGACAGGGGGCGGGAGGCTACACCTTC. Filled out from reference TRBV7-3 and TRBJ1-2, the complete variable domain reads GAGVSQTPSNKVTEKGKYVELRCDPISGHTALYWYRQSLGQGPEFLIYFQGTGAADDSGLPNDRFFAVRPEGSVSTLKIQRTERGDSAVYLCASSLSPGQGAGGYTFGSGTRLTVV.

V and J are TRBV5-1 and TRBJ2-7; D is possibly TRBD2 (5 bases). Germline CDR1 SGHRS, CDR2 YFSETQ. Between the trimmed V and J ends, which lost 1 base and 3 bases, there was a span of 11 bases. The CDR3 length is 14 residues. The CDR3 spells CASSLSRGFYEQYF. The CDR3 bases are TGCGCCAGCAGCTTGAGCCGGGGATTCTACGAGCAGTACTTC.

The chain employs TRBV6-1 and TRBJ1-2; 7 bases agree with TRBD1. This CDR3 has 17 amino acids. Looked up from germline, CDR1 is MNHNS and CDR2 is SASEGT. V lost 2 bases and J lost 2; bases outside the gene matches: 11. The CDR3 region has the DNA TGTGCCAGCAGTGAATATTTTGGGACAGAAACGAACTATGGCTACACCTTC. It codes for CASSEYFGTETNYGYTF.

This chain uses TRBV9 with TRBJ1-4; D perhaps matches TRBD1 (5 bases). The CDR3 has 14 residues. Germline V gene lookup returns CDR1 SGDLS and CDR2 YYNGEE. Trimming shortened V by 4 bases and J by 1 base, and 8 bases separated the two germline ends. DNA for the CDR3: TGTGCCAGCAGCCCCAGGGTAACTAATGAAAAACTGTTTTTT. Its protein is CASSPRVTNEKLFF.

This chain joins TRBV5-4 and TRBJ1-2, with unresolved D. The CDR3 consists of 15 residues. Germline values: CDR1 SGHNT, CDR2 YYREEE (reference sequence). V lost 1 base to trimming and J lost 5 bases, with 15 bases between them. CDR3: CASSLIGADFYGYTF. CDR3 nucleotide sequence: TGTGCCAGCAGCTTGATCGGCGCAGACTTTTATGGCTACACCTTC. The whole variable domain, filled in from reference TRBV5-4 and TRBJ1-2, reads ETGVTQSPTHLIKTRGQQVTLRCSSQSGHNTVSWYQQALGQGPQFIFQYYREEENGRGNFPPRFSGLQFPNYSSELNVNALELDDSALYLCASSLIGADFYGYTFGSGTRLTVV.

This chain joins TRBV21-1 and TRBJ1-5; the table's D call TRBD1 went unverified against the DNA. TRBV21-1 is a known pseudogene. There are 14 residues in the CDR3. DNA for the CDR3: TGTGCCAGCAAACCGGGACAGGGTCGTCAGCCCCAGCATTTT. It specifies CASKPGQGRQPQHF.